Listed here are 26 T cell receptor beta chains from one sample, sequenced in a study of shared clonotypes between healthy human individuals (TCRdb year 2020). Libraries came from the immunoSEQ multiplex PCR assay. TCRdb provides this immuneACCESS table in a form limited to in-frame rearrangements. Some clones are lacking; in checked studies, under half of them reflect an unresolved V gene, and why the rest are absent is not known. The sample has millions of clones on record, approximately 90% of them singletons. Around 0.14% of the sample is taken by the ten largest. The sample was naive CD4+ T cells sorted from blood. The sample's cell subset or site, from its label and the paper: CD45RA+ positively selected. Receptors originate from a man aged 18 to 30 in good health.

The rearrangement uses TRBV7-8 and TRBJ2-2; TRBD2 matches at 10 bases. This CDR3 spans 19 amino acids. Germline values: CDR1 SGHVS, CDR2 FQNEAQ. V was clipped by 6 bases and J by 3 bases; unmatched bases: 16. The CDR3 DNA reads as TGTGCCAGCAGACGCCGAGTAACAGCGGGAGGGATCGACACCGGGGAGCTGTTTTTT. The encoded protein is CASRRRVTAGGIDTGELFF.

Written as DNA, the CDR3 is TGTGCTAGTGGTTTGGGGGATCAGCCCCAGCATTTT. Its translation is CASGLGDQPQHF. The rearrangement joins TRBV12-5 to TRBJ1-5; no definite D call. With 1 base removed from V and 5 bases from J, the gap between germline ends came to 3 bases. CDR3 length: 12 amino acids. Per germline, CDR1 LGHNT and CDR2 FRNRAP.

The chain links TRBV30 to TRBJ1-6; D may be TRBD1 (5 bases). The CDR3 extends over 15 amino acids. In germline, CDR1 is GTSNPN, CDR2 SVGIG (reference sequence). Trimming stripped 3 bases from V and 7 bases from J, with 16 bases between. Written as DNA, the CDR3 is TGTGCCTGGAGGCCAGTAGGGACCACGAATTCACCCCTCCACTTT. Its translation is CAWRPVGTTNSPLHF.

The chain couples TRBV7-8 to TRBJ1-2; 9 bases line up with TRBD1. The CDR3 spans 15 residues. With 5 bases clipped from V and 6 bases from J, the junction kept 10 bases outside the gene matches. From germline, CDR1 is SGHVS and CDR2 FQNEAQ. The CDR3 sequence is CASSPEGQGGHGYTF. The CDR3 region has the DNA TGTGCCAGCAGCCCAGAGGGACAGGGAGGCCATGGCTACACCTTC.

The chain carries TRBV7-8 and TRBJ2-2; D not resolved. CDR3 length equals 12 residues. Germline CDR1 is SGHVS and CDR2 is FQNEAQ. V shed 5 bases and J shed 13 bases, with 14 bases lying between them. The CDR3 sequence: CASSVTEIGLFF. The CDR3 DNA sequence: TGTGCCAGCAGCGTTACCGAAATTGGGCTGTTTTTT.

CDR3 amino acids: CASSVQTSGANVLTF. CDR3 DNA sequence: TGTGCCAGCAGCGTTCAGACCTCTGGGGCCAACGTCCTGACTTTC. The V and J genes are TRBV9 and TRBJ2-6; D gene uncertain. This CDR3 comprises 15 residues. Deletions cut 2 bases from V and 0 bases from J, with 6 bases between. Germline CDR1 and CDR2: SGDLS and YYNGEE.

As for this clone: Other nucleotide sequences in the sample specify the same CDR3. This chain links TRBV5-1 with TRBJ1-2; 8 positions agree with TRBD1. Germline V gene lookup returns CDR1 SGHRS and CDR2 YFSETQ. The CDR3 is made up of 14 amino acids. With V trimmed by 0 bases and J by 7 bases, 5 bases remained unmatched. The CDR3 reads CASSLEGRGLGYTF. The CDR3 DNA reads TGCGCCAGCAGCTTGGAAGGCAGGGGGCTTGGCTACACCTTC.

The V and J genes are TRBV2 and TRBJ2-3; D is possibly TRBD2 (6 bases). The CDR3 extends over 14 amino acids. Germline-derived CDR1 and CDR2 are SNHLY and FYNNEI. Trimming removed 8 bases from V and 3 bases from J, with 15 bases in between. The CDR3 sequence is CASRWGDGTDTQYF. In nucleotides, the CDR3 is TGTGCCAGCCGCTGGGGGGATGGGACAGATACGCAGTATTTT.

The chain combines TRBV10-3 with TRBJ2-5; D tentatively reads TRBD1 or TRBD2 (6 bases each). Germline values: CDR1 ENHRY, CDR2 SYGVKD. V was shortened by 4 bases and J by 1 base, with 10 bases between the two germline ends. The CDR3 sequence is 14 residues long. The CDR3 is CAISAGGPQETQYF. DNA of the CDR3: TGTGCCATCAGTGCTGGGGGGCCCCAAGAGACCCAGTACTTC.

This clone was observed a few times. CDR3 amino acids: CASSLQGPLRAEAFF. CDR3 in DNA: TGTGCCAGCAGCTTACAGGGCCCGCTGAGGGCTGAAGCTTTCTTT. The V gene is TRBV5-4, the J gene TRBJ1-1, with D possibly TRBD1 on 6 matching bases. Germline values: CDR1 SGHNT, CDR2 YYREEE (reference sequence). V was clipped by 2 bases and J by 6 bases, with 17 bases between them. The CDR3 sequence is 15 residues long.

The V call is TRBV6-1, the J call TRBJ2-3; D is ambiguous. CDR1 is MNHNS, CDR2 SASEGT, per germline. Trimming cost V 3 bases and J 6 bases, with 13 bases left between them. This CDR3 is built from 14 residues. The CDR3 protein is CASSDGRPKDTQYF. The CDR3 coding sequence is TGTGCCAGCAGTGATGGCAGGCCTAAGGATACGCAGTATTTT.

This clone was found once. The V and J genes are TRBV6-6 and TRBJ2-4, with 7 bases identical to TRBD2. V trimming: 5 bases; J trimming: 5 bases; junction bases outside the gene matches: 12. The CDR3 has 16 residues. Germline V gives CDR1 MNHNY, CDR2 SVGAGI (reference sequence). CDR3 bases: TGTGCCAGCAGTAATCCCTTGGGGGGGAAGGAAAACATTCAGTACTTC. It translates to CASSNPLGGKENIQYF.

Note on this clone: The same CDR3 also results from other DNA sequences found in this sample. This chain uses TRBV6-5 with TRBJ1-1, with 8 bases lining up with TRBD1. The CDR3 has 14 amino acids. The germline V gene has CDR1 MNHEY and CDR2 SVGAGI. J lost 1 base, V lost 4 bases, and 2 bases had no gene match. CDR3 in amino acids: CASSSGTGNTEAFF. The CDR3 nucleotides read TGTGCCAGCAGTTCCGGGACAGGGAACACTGAAGCTTTCTTT.

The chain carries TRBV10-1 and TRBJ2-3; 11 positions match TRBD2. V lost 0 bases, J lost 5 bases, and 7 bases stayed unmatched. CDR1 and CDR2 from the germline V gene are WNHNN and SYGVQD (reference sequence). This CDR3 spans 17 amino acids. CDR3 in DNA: TGCGCCAGCAGTGAGTCCACTAGCGGGGGCCTTAGAGATACGCAGTATTTT. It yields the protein CASSESTSGGLRDTQYF.

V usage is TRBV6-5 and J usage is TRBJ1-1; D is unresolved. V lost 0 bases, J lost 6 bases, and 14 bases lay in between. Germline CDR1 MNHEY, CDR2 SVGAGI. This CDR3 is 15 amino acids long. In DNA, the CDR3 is TGTGCCAGCAGTTACTCTGGGTTGAGGCCGCCTGAAGCTTTCTTT. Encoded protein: CASSYSGLRPPEAFF.

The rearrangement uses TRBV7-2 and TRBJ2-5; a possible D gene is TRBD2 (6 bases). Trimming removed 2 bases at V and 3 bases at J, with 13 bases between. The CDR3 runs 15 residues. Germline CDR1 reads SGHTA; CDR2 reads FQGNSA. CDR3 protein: CASSLISGGEETQYF. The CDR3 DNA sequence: TGTGCCAGCAGCTTAATTAGCGGAGGGGAAGAGACCCAGTACTTC.

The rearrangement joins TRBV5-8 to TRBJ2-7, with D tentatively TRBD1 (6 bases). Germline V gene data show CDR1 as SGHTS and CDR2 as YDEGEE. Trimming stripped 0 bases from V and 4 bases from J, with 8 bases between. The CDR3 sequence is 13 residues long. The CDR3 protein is CASSLAGEYEQYF. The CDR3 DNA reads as TGTGCCAGCAGCTTGGCAGGGGAGTACGAGCAGTACTTC.

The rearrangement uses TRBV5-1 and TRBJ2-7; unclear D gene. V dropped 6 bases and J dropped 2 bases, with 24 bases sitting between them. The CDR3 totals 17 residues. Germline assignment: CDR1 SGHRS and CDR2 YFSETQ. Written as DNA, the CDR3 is TGCGCCAGCACCCCAAAAGTGAGCCCGGTGAACACCTACGAGCAGTACTTC. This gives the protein CASTPKVSPVNTYEQYF.

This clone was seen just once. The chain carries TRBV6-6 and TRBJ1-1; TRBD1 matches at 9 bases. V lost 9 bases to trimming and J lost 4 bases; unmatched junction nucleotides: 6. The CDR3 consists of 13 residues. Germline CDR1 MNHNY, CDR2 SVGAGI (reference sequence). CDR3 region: CASAGQGGTEAFF. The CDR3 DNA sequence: TGTGCCAGTGCGGGACAGGGAGGCACTGAAGCTTTCTTT.

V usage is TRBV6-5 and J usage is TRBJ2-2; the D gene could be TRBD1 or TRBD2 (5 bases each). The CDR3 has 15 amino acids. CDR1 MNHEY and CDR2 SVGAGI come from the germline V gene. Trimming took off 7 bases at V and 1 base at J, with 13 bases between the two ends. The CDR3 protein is CASTRGAKNTGELFF. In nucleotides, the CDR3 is TGTGCCAGCACCAGAGGGGCAAAGAACACCGGGGAGCTGTTTTTT.

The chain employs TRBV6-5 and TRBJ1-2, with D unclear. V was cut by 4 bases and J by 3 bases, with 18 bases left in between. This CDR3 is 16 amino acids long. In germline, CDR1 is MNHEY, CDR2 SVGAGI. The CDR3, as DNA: TGTGCCAGCAGTTCACCGGGCCGATTGGTGGACTATGGCTACACCTTC. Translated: CASSSPGRLVDYGYTF.

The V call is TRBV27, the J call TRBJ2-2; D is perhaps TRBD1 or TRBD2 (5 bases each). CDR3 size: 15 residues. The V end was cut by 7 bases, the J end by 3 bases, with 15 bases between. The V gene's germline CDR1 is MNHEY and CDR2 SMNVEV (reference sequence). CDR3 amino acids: CASKNGDGYTGELFF. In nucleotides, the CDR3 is TGTGCCAGCAAAAACGGGGACGGATACACCGGGGAGCTGTTTTTT.

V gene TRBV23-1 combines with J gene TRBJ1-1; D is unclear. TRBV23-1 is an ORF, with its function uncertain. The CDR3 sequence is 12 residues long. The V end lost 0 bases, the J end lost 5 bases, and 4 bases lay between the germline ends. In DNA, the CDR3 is TGCGCCAGCAGTCAATCAAAAACTGAAGCTTTCTTT. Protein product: CASSQSKTEAFF.

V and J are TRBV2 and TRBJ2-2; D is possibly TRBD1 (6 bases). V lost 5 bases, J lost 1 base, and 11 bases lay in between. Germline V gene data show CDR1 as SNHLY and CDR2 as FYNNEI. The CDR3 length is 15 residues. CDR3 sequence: CASSLVRGNTGELFF. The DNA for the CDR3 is TGTGCCAGCAGTTTGGTCAGGGGGAACACCGGGGAGCTGTTTTTT.

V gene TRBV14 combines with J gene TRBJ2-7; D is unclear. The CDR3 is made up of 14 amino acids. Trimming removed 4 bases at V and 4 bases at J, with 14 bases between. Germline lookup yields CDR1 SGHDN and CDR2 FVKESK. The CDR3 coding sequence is TGTGCCAGCAGCCCTTCTGGATTGGGTTACGAGCAGTACTTC. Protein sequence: CASSPSGLGYEQYF.

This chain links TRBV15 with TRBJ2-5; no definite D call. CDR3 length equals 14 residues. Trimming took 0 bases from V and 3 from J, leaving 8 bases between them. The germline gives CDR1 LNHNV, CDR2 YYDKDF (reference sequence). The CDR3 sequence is CATSRDPREETQYF. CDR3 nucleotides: TGTGCCACCAGCAGAGATCCTAGAGAAGAGACCCAGTACTTC.